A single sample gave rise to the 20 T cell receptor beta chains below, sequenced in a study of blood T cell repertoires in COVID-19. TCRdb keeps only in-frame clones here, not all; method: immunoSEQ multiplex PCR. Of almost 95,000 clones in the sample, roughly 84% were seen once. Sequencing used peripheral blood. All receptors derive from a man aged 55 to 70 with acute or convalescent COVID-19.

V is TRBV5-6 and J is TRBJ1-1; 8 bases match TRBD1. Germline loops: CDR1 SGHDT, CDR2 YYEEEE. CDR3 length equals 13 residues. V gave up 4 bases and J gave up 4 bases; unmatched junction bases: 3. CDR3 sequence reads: CASSRTGGTEAFF. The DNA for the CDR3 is TGTGCCAGCAGCAGAACAGGGGGCACTGAAGCTTTCTTT.

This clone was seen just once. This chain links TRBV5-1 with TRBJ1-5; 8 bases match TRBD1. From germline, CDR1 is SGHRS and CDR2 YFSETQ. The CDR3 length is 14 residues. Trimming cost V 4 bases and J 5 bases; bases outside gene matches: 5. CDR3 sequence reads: CASSVSTGDQPQHF. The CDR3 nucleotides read TGCGCCAGCAGCGTATCGACAGGGGATCAGCCCCAGCATTTT.

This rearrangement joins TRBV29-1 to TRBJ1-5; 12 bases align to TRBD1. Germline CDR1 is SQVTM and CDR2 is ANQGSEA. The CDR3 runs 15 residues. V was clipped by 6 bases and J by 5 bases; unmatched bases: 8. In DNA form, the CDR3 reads TGCAGCGTCACCTTCGGGACAGGGGGCTATCAGCCCCAGCATTTT. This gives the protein CSVTFGTGGYQPQHF. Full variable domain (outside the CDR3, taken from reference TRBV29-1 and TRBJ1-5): SAVISQKPSRDICQRGTSLTIQCQVDSQVTMMFWYRQQPGQSLTLIATANQGSEATYESGFVIDKFPISRPNLTFSTLTVSNMSPEDSSIYLCSVTFGTGGYQPQHFGDGTRLSIL.

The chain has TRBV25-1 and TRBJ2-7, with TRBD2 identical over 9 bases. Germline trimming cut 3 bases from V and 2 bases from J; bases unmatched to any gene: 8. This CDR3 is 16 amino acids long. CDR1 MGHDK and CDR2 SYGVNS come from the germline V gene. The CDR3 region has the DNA TGTGCCAGCAGTGAGGCGGGGGGGTATATGACCTACGAGCAGTACTTC. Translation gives CASSEAGGYMTYEQYF.

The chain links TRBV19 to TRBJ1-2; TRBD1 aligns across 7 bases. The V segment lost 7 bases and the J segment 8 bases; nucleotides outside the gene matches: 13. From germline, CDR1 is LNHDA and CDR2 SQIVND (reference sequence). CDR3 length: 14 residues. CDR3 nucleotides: TGTGCCAGTACCCAAATAGGGGGCAAGGAAGGCTACACCTTC. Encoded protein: CASTQIGGKEGYTF. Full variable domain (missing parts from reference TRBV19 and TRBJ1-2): DGGITQSPKYLFRKEGQNVTLSCEQNLNHDAMYWYRQDPGQGLRLIYYSQIVNDFQKGDIAEGYSVSREKKESFPLTVTSAQKNPTAFYLCASTQIGGKEGYTFGSGTRLTVV.

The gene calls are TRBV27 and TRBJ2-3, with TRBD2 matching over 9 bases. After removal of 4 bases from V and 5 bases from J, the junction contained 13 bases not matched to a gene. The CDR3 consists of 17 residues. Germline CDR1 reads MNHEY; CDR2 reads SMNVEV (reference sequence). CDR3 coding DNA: TGTGCCAGCAGTTCTCCTTTGATAGCGGGGGTACTAGATACGCAGTATTTT. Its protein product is CASSSPLIAGVLDTQYF.

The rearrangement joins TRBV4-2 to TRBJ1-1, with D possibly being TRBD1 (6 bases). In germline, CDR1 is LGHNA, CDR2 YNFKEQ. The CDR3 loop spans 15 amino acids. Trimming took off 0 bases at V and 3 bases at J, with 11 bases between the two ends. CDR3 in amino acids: CASSQDLPGDTEAFF. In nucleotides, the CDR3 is TGTGCCAGCAGCCAAGATCTCCCAGGGGACACTGAAGCTTTCTTT.

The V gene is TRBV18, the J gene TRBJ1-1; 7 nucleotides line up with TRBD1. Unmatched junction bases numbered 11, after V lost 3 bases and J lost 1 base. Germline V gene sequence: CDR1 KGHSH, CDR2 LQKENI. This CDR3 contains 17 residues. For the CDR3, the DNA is TGTGCCAGCTCACCTAGGGGGCAAGTTGGTAGGAACACTGAAGCTTTCTTT. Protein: CASSPRGQVGRNTEAFF.

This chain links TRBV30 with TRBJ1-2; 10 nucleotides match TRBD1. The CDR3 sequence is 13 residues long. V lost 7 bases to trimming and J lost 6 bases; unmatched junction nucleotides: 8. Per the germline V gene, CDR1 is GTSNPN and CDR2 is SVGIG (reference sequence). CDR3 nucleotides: TGTGCCTCTCGACAGGGGGCGGCGGATGGCTACACCTTC. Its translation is CASRQGAADGYTF.

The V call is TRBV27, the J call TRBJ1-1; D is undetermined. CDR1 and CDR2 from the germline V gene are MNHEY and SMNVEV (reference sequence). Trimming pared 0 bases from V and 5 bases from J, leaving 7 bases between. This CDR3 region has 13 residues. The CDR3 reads CASSLSGGTEAFF. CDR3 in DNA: TGTGCCAGCAGTTTATCCGGAGGAACTGAAGCTTTCTTT.

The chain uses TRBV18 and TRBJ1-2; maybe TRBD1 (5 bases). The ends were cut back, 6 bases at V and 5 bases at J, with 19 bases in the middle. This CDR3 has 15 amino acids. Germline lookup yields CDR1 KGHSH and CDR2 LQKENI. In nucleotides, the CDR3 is TGTGCCAGCTCTAAGGGACGGGAGTTGAATTATGGCTACACCTTC. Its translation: CASSKGRELNYGYTF.

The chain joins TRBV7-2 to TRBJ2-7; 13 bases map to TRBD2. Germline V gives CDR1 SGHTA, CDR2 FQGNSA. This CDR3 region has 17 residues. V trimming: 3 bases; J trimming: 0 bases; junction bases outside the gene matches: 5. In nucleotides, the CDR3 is TGTGCCAGCAGCTTGACGACTAGCGGGGGGACCTCCTACGAGCAGTACTTC. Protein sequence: CASSLTTSGGTSYEQYF.

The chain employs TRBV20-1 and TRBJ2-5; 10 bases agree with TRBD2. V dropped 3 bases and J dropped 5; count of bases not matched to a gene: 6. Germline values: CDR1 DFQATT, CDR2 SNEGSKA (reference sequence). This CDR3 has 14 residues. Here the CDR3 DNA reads TGCAGTGCTAGTGATAGCGGGGGGTCCGAGACCCAGTACTTC. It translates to CSASDSGGSETQYF.

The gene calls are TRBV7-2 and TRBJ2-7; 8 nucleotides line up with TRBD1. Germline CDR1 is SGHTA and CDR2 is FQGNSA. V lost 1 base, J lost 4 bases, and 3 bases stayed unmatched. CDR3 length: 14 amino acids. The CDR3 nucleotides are TGTGCCAGCAGCTTAGTGGACAGGGTTTACGAGCAGTACTTC. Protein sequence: CASSLVDRVYEQYF.

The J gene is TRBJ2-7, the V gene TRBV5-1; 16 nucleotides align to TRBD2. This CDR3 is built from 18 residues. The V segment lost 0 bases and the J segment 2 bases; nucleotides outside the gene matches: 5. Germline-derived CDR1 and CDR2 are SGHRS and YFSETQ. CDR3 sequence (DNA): TGCGCCAGCAGCTTGGCCCTGGGACTAGCGGGGGGGACCTACGAGCAGTACTTC. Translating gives CASSLALGLAGGTYEQYF.

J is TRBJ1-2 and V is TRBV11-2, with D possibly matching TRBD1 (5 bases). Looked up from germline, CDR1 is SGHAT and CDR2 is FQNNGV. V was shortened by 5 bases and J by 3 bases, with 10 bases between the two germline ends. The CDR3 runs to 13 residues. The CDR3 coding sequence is TGTGCCAGCAGCCAGGACACCTACTATGGCTACACCTTC. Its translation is CASSQDTYYGYTF.

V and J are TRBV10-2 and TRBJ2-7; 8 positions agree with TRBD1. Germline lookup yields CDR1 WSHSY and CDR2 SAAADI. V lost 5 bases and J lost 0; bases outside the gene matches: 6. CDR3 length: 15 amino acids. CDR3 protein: CASSRDRGSSYEQYF. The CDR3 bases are TGCGCCAGCAGTAGAGACAGGGGCAGCTCCTACGAGCAGTACTTC.

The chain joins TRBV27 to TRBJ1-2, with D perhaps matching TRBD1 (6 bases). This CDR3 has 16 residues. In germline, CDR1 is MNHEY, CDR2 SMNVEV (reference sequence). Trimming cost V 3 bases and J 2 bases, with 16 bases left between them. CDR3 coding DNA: TGTGCCAGCAGTTTCGCTCAGGGGTGGAAGAACTATGGCTACACCTTC. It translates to CASSFAQGWKNYGYTF.

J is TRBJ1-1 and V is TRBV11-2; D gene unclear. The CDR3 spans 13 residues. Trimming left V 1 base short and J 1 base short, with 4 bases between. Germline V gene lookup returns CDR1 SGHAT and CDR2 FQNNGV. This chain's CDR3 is CASSLAWNTEAFF. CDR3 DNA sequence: TGTGCCAGCAGCTTAGCCTGGAACACTGAAGCTTTCTTT.

The DNA for the CDR3 is TGTGCCAGCACCAAGGGGGGGGCTGGAAACACCATATATTTT. Protein: CASTKGGAGNTIYF. This chain uses TRBV6-5 with TRBJ1-3; tentative D call: TRBD1 (6 bases). CDR1 is MNHEY, CDR2 SVGAGI, per germline. Deletions cut 7 bases from V and 2 bases from J, with 12 bases between. The CDR3 consists of 14 residues.